This TCR beta chain comes out of a study of T-cell reconstitution after alpha-beta-depleted transplantation in children. Using unique molecular identifiers, the investigators prepared the TCRbeta library. From the PCR reads, TCRdb called clonotypes with MiXCR, one entry per CDR3 protein. Of about 590,000 distinct CDR3 sequences listed, 10% to 15% are singletons. Overall study findings and caveats: T-cell numbers and diversity, one year after transplant, stemmed largely from T cells that were newly produced. Recipient T cells and thymic progenitors that survived were the source of the high TCRbeta diversity seen at day 60 in some patients.

Deletions cut 7 bases from V and 5 bases from J, with 12 bases between. The CDR3 is made up of 12 amino acids. CDR1 is SGHRS, CDR2 YFSETQ, per germline. In the case of this clonotype: Its target is unknown.

Material: PBMCs, mostly from graft donor cells, obtained 360 days after TCRalphabeta/CD19-depleted stem cell transplant. The chain links TRBV5-1 to TRBJ1-2; D remains ambiguous. This sequence was found in a male patient between 10 and 17 years old who had a stem cell transplant for acute myeloid leukemia, so the T cells may come from the graft donor. For the CDR3, the DNA is TGCGCCAGCGGAGGGCGCTCATATGGCTACACCTTC. Encoded protein: CASGGRSYGYTF.